These 27 T cell receptor beta chains were all obtained from the same sample, sequenced in a study of T-cell reconstitution after alpha-beta-depleted transplantation in children. Library preparation (for TCRbeta) was performed with unique molecular identifiers. TCRdb fed the PCR reads into MiXCR, producing one record per CDR3 protein. The sample comprises hundreds of thousands of distinct CDR3 sequences, 23% of which are singletons, and 11% to 15% rests with the top ten. Sequences were derived from PBMCs, mostly from graft donor cells, sampled 360 days after TCRalphabeta/CD19-depleted stem cell transplant. The origin of the receptors is a boy under three years old who had a stem cell transplant for acute myeloid leukemia, so the T cells may come from the graft donor.

This clonotype occurred many times. The chain is built from TRBV5-1 and TRBJ2-5, with D uncertain. There are 12 residues in the CDR3. V lost 5 bases, J lost 1 base, and 6 bases lay in between. Germline CDR1 is SGHRS and CDR2 is YFSETQ. CDR3 protein: CASRLTQETQYF. CDR3 nucleotides: TGCGCCAGCAGACTCACCCAAGAGACCCAGTACTTC.

The rearrangement joins TRBV13 to TRBJ2-1; 8 bases are a match to TRBD2. The germline V gene has CDR1 PRHDT and CDR2 FYEKMQ (reference sequence). V shed 7 bases and J 4 bases; nucleotides not matched to a gene: 6. This CDR3 has 14 amino acids. The CDR3 region has the DNA TGTGCCAGCAACGCGGGGGGACTATACAATGAGCAGTTCTTC. This sequence encodes CASNAGGLYNEQFF.

The chain joins TRBV4-1 to TRBJ2-7; 9 bases are a match to TRBD1. The CDR3 consists of 14 residues. Germline V gene lookup returns CDR1 MGHRA and CDR2 YSYEKL. Losses at the gene ends were 4 bases for V and 6 bases for J; bases not matched to a gene: 7. The CDR3 DNA is TGCGCCAGCAGCCCGGGGACAGGGAATGTCGAGCAGTACGTC. Its protein product is CASSPGTGNVEQYV.

In this sample, this clonotype turned up a few times. The chain is built from TRBV7-2 and TRBJ2-1; 8 nucleotides align to TRBD1. The junction had 4 bases not matched to a gene; V was cut back by 5 bases and J by 4 bases. The CDR3 sequence is 14 residues long. The germline V gene has CDR1 SGHTA and CDR2 FQGNSA. The CDR3 spells CASSRRTGYNEQFF. As DNA, the CDR3 is TGTGCCAGCAGCCGACGGACAGGGTACAATGAGCAGTTCTTC.

This chain links TRBV29-1 with TRBJ2-1; no reliable D call. Trimming removed 7 bases from V and 6 bases from J, with 16 bases in between. This CDR3 is 13 amino acids long. CDR1 and CDR2 (germline): SQVTM, ANQGSEA. The CDR3 sequence: CSAYPGDLNEQFF. As DNA, the CDR3 is TGCAGCGCTTATCCGGGTGACCTCAATGAGCAGTTCTTC.

This clonotype was detected a few times. This chain links TRBV20-1 with TRBJ1-5; 7 nucleotides match TRBD1. Germline V CDR1 and CDR2: DFQATT, SNEGSKA (reference sequence). This CDR3 region has 14 residues. V trimming: 3 bases; J trimming: 3 bases; junction bases outside the gene matches: 5. CDR3 DNA: TGCAGTGCTAGGAGGAGGGGGCCCAATCAGCCCCAGCATTTT. Translated, it gives CSARRRGPNQPQHF.

The V call is TRBV5-5, the J call TRBJ2-3; 8 bases line up with TRBD1. Per the germline V gene, CDR1 is SGHKS and CDR2 is YYEKEE (reference sequence). There are 15 residues in the CDR3. V lost 4 bases to trimming and J lost 3 bases; unmatched junction nucleotides: 7. The CDR3: CASSLDRVRTDTQYF. The CDR3 DNA follows: TGTGCCAGCAGCCTGGACAGGGTTAGAACAGATACGCAGTATTTT.

Many counts were recorded for this clonotype. J is TRBJ2-7 and V is TRBV20-1; 9 bases are a match to TRBD1. After removal of 2 bases from V and 5 bases from J, the junction contained 7 bases not matched to a gene. From germline, CDR1 is DFQATT and CDR2 SNEGSKA (reference sequence). There are 14 residues in the CDR3. The CDR3 reads CSARKGQGRDEQYV. In DNA form, the CDR3 reads TGCAGTGCTAGAAAGGGACAGGGAAGAGACGAGCAGTACGTC.

The V and J genes are TRBV20-1 and TRBJ2-1, with D perhaps TRBD1 or TRBD2 (5 bases each). The germline gives CDR1 DFQATT, CDR2 SNEGSKA (reference sequence). This CDR3 is built from 13 residues. The germline V and J ends were trimmed by 7 bases and 9 bases, with 19 bases remaining between them. The CDR3 sequence is CSVTPPSGSEQFF. CDR3 DNA sequence: TGCAGTGTCACCCCTCCGTCAGGGAGTGAGCAGTTCTTC.

The rearrangement links TRBV20-1 to TRBJ1-1, with a tentative D call TRBD1 (6 bases). The CDR3 length is 14 residues. Trimming pared 3 bases from V and 4 bases from J, leaving 15 bases between. Per germline, CDR1 DFQATT and CDR2 SNEGSKA (reference sequence). CDR3 residues: CSARDSVFVTEAFF. CDR3 bases: TGCAGTGCTAGGGACAGCGTTTTTGTCACTGAAGCTTTCTTT.

In its sample, this clonotype was seen a few times. The chain couples TRBV20-1 to TRBJ2-5; 8 bases align to TRBD1. The CDR3 spans 14 residues. Trimming cost V 0 bases and J 5 bases; bases outside gene matches: 5. CDR1 is DFQATT and CDR2 is SNEGSKA in the germline V gene (reference sequence). The CDR3 region has the DNA TGCAGTGCTAGAGATAAGGCAGGGGGCGAGACCCAGTACTTC. Protein sequence: CSARDKAGGETQYF.

Worth noting for this clonotype: Given the absence of the conserved phenylalanine or tryptophan at the CDR3 end, a read error is likely. This chain uses TRBV12-3 or TRBV12-4 with TRBJ2-1, with 7 bases aligning to TRBD1. With V trimmed by 1 base and J by 0 bases, 0 bases remained unmatched. The CDR3 spans 15 residues. The CDR3 is CASSLGTGSYNEQFP. DNA of the CDR3: TGTGCCAGCAGTTTAGGGACAGGCTCCTACAATGAGCAGTTCCCC.

This clonotype was recorded a few times. The gene calls are TRBV5-5 and TRBJ2-4; 9 bases fit TRBD2. The germline V gene has CDR1 SGHKS and CDR2 YYEKEE (reference sequence). The J segment lost 1 base and the V segment lost 4 bases, leaving 6 bases of the junction unmatched. The CDR3 runs 16 residues. The CDR3 region is CASSPLSGRAKNIQYF. The CDR3 bases are TGTGCCAGCAGCCCCCTCAGCGGGAGGGCCAAAAACATTCAGTACTTC.

The rearrangement links TRBV20-1 to TRBJ2-7; maybe TRBD1 (6 bases). This CDR3 has 14 residues. Germline V CDR1 and CDR2: DFQATT, SNEGSKA (reference sequence). Trimming cost V 3 bases and J 1 base, with 13 bases left between them. The CDR3, as DNA: TGCAGTGCTAGTAGGCAGGGGTTTTCCTACGAGCAGTACGTC. Translation: CSASRQGFSYEQYV.

The sample holds many counts of this clonotype. The chain has TRBV10-3 and TRBJ2-1, with 8 bases matching TRBD2. Losses at the gene ends were 11 bases for V and 0 bases for J; bases not matched to a gene: 9. Germline V gives CDR1 ENHRY, CDR2 SYGVKD. This CDR3 spans 15 amino acids. In DNA, the CDR3 is TGTGCCGCACGAGGCGGGGGGAGCTCCTACAATGAGCAGTTCTTC. Translation: CAARGGGSSYNEQFF.

This clonotype was seen many times. The V gene is TRBV20-1, the J gene TRBJ1-5; the D is unclear. The CDR3 contains 13 residues. The V and J ends lost 2 bases and 3 bases respectively, with 8 bases between them. The germline V gene has CDR1 DFQATT and CDR2 SNEGSKA (reference sequence). The CDR3: CSARNVYNQPQHF. The CDR3 DNA reads as TGCAGTGCTAGAAATGTTTACAATCAGCCCCAGCATTTT.

In its sample, this clonotype was seen many times. J is TRBJ2-5 and V is TRBV12-3 or TRBV12-4; TRBD1 aligns across 10 bases. The J segment lost 5 bases and the V segment lost 2 bases, leaving 2 bases of the junction unmatched. This CDR3 has 14 residues. DNA for the CDR3: TGTGCCAGCAGTTTAACGGGACAGGGGGAGACCCAGTACTTC. It is translated as CASSLTGQGETQYF.

The chain joins TRBV11-2 to TRBJ2-7; D gene unclear. Per the germline V gene, CDR1 is SGHAT and CDR2 is FQNNGV. The CDR3 runs 13 residues. V shed 3 bases and J shed 2 bases, with 8 bases lying between them. The DNA of the CDR3 is TGTGCCAGCAGCTTGGAAAGGGCCTACGAGCAGTACGTC. Amino acid sequence: CASSLERAYEQYV.

This clonotype has a count of ten or more. V gene TRBV6-1 combines with J gene TRBJ2-7, with 7 bases matching TRBD1. Germline-derived CDR1 and CDR2 are MNHNS and SASEGT. This CDR3 has 15 residues. Trimming at V came to 5 bases and at J to 0 bases, leaving 7 bases not matched to a gene. CDR3 amino acids: CASSPTRDSSYEQYV. Here the CDR3 DNA reads TGTGCCAGCAGTCCCACCCGGGACAGCTCCTACGAGCAGTACGTC.

The chain employs TRBV14 and TRBJ2-6; no firm D call. V dropped 0 bases and J dropped 0 bases, with 9 bases sitting between them. Germline CDR1 and CDR2: SGHDN and FVKESK. This CDR3 is built from 17 residues. CDR3 nucleotides: TGTGCCAGCAGCCAAGACGGACCGATCTCTGGGGCCAACGTCCTGACTTTC. It is translated as CASSQDGPISGANVLTF.

This clonotype has a handful of counts. This sequence joins TRBV25-1 and TRBJ2-4; D gene ambiguous. This CDR3 contains 10 residues. Germline CDR1 MGHDK, CDR2 SYGVNS. V dropped 6 bases and J dropped 14 bases, with 11 bases sitting between them. The CDR3 DNA reads TGTGCCAGCAGACCCCTACCGAAGTACTTC. It codes for CASRPLPKYF. Full variable domain (missing parts from reference TRBV25-1 and TRBJ2-4): EADIYQTPRYLVIGTGKKITLECSQTMGHDKMYWYQQDPGMELHLIHYSYGVNSTEKGDLSSESTVSRIRTEHFPLTLESARPSHTSQYLCASRPLPKYFGAGTRLSVL.

This clonotype was recorded at least ten times. The chain's CDR3 is CSATQERTQETQYF. The CDR3 DNA reads as TGCAGTGCCACTCAGGAACGGACCCAAGAGACCCAGTACTTC. This rearrangement joins TRBV20-1 to TRBJ2-5; the D is unclear. The V gene lost 6 bases and the J gene lost 1 base, with 15 bases spanning the gap. The CDR3 runs to 14 residues. Per the germline V gene, CDR1 is DFQATT and CDR2 is SNEGSKA (reference sequence).

V and J are TRBV11-2 and TRBJ2-1; 9 nucleotides agree with TRBD2. The germline V gene encodes CDR1 SGHAT and CDR2 FQNNGV. The CDR3 is 16 residues long. V trimming: 1 base; J trimming: 2 bases; junction bases outside the gene matches: 3. As DNA, the CDR3 is TGTGCCAGCAGCTTAGGACTAGCGGCCCCCTACAATGAGCAGTTCTTC. Its protein is CASSLGLAAPYNEQFF.

This clonotype was detected only a few times. The CDR3 DNA sequence: TGTGCCAGCAGCTTATCAGCGGGGGGCTACAATGAGCAGTTCTTC. This translates into CASSLSAGGYNEQFF. The chain is built from TRBV7-9 and TRBJ2-1; 9 bases line up with TRBD2. The CDR3 is 15 amino acids. Germline CDR1 reads SEHNR; CDR2 reads FQNEAQ (reference sequence). Losses at the gene ends were 2 bases for V and 3 bases for J; bases not matched to a gene: 2. Full variable domain (outside the CDR3, taken from reference TRBV7-9 and TRBJ2-1): DTGVSQNPRHKITKRGQNVTFRCDPISEHNRLYWYRQTLGQGPEFLTYFQNEAQLEKSRLLSDRFSAERPKGSFSTLEIQRTEQGDSAMYLCASSLSAGGYNEQFFGPGTRLTVL.

The genes are TRBV20-1 and TRBJ1-5; D perhaps matches TRBD1 (5 bases). Germline V gene lookup returns CDR1 DFQATT and CDR2 SNEGSKA (reference sequence). The CDR3 runs 15 residues. Trimming left V 3 bases short and J 4 bases short, with 16 bases between. CDR3 in DNA: TGCAGTGCTAGTGGGGCGCAGGGACCTAATCAGCCCCAGCATTTT. It codes for CSASGAQGPNQPQHF.

This clonotype was observed at least ten times. The chain employs TRBV20-1 and TRBJ2-1; maybe TRBD2 (6 bases). The CDR3 spans 13 residues. Germline V gene sequence: CDR1 DFQATT, CDR2 SNEGSKA (reference sequence). V was pared by 3 bases and J by 6 bases, with 12 bases between. This CDR3 reads CSASWRGRNEQFF. In DNA, the CDR3 is TGCAGTGCTAGCTGGCGGGGTCGCAATGAGCAGTTCTTC.

This chain connects TRBV4-3 to TRBJ2-7, with 7 bases aligning to TRBD1. Germline CDR1 and CDR2: LGHNA and YSLEER. CDR3 size: 14 residues. Trimming took 4 bases from V and 4 from J; bases not matched to a gene: 7. The CDR3 DNA follows: TGCGCCAGCAGCCCCGGGACAGCAAGATACGAGCAGTACTTC. Translation: CASSPGTARYEQYF.